The 32 T cell receptor beta chains below come from one sample, sequenced in a study of blood T cell repertoires in COVID-19. Profiled with immunoSEQ multiplex PCR; TCRdb holds only in-frame clones, not every one. The table shows some 320,000 clones, with 85% to 95% occurring only once. The sample consisted of PBMCs or T cells enriched from blood (not recorded which). The receptors originated from a woman in her 30s who had been exposed to COVID-19.

This clone was recorded once. The chain uses TRBV27 and TRBJ2-7, with 12 positions matching TRBD1. This CDR3 spans 14 amino acids. Germline assignment: CDR1 MNHEY and CDR2 SMNVEV (reference sequence). V was pared by 5 bases and J by 5 bases, with 4 bases of the junction left unmatched. The CDR3 here is CASSPGTGGHEQYF. CDR3 sequence (DNA): TGTGCCAGCAGTCCCGGGACAGGGGGCCACGAGCAGTACTTC.

In its sample, this clone was seen a few times. The genes are TRBV6-5 and TRBJ2-3, with 7 nucleotides matching TRBD1. The CDR3 covers 14 residues. V gave up 7 bases and J gave up 0 bases; unmatched junction bases: 4. The germline CDR1 and CDR2 sequences are MNHEY and SVGAGI. The CDR3 nucleotides are TGTGCCAGCACGGACAGGTGGAGCACAGATACGCAGTATTTT. The encoded protein is CASTDRWSTDTQYF.

The V and J genes are TRBV7-6 and TRBJ2-2, with D maybe TRBD1 (5 bases). The CDR3 is 17 amino acids. V was clipped by 5 bases and J by 6 bases, with 22 bases between them. Germline CDR1 and CDR2: SGHVS and FNYEAQ. DNA for the CDR3: TGTGCCAGCAGCCCCCACTTGTTCAGGCAGGGTCCCGGGGAGCTGTTTTTT. Protein sequence: CASSPHLFRQGPGELFF.

The chain recombines TRBV19 with TRBJ1-2, with 10 bases lining up with TRBD1. Germline V CDR1 and CDR2: LNHDA, SQIVND (reference sequence). The CDR3 is 14 residues long. Trimming took 8 bases from V and 5 from J; bases not matched to a gene: 8. CDR3 DNA: TGTGCCAGTGGAAGGGGGACAGGGGTATATGGCTACACCTTC. Translating it yields CASGRGTGVYGYTF.

This sequence joins TRBV19 and TRBJ2-7; maybe TRBD1 (6 bases). Germline V lookup: CDR1 LNHDA, CDR2 SQIVND (reference sequence). The CDR3 consists of 14 residues. Deletions cut 5 bases from V and 0 bases from J, with 11 bases between. The CDR3 DNA sequence: TGTGCCAGTAGTCGACAGGTGTCCTCCTACGAGCAGTACTTC. This translates into CASSRQVSSYEQYF.

Comments on this clone: The CDR3 carries no conserved terminal phenylalanine or tryptophan, so it likely arises from a read error. No DNA is shown, since the ends of the CDR3 on it are uncertain; the CDR3 is the one TCRdb lists. V and J are TRBV10-1 and TRBJ1-2; whether TRBD1, the table's D call, matches the DNA was not checked. Germline assignment: CDR1 WNHNN and CDR2 SYGVQD (reference sequence). The CDR3 region is 9 residues in length, termini included. The CDR3 sequence: CARDLQGNV.

The chain couples TRBV6-5 to TRBJ2-7; D is possibly TRBD1 (5 bases). Trimming left V 4 bases short and J 0 bases short, with 16 bases between. Looked up from germline, CDR1 is MNHEY and CDR2 is SVGAGI. There are 16 residues in the CDR3. CDR3 in amino acids: CASSSIDRISSYEQYF. For the CDR3, the DNA is TGTGCCAGCAGTTCGATCGACAGAATTAGCTCCTACGAGCAGTACTTC.

Comment on this clone: Its ends do not fully match the called genes, so a read error is possible. The genes are TRBV7-9 and TRBJ1-4; D gene ambiguous. CDR3 length: 14 residues. The germline CDR1 and CDR2 sequences are SEHNR and FQNEAQ (reference sequence). The CDR3 is CASTLVGTNEKLFF. CDR3 sequence (DNA): TGTGCCAGCACCTTAGTCGGGACTAATGAAAAACTGTTTTTT.

The V and J genes are TRBV5-4 and TRBJ2-7, with no clear D. The V end lost 6 bases, the J end lost 5 bases, and 18 bases lay between the germline ends. This CDR3 has 14 residues. Germline V gene data show CDR1 as SGHNT and CDR2 as YYREEE (reference sequence). The CDR3 DNA follows: TGTGCCAGCACGATCCTAGGCGCGCCGGACGAGCAGTACTTC. Translated: CASTILGAPDEQYF. The variable domain in full, with the rest retrieved from reference TRBV5-4 and TRBJ2-7, is ETGVTQSPTHLIKTRGQQVTLRCSSQSGHNTVSWYQQALGQGPQFIFQYYREEENGRGNFPPRFSGLQFPNYSSELNVNALELDDSALYLCASTILGAPDEQYFGPGTRLTVT.

The chain joins TRBV5-6 to TRBJ1-2; D uncertain. Germline CDR1 SGHDT, CDR2 YYEEEE. There are 13 residues in the CDR3. Trimming cost V 3 bases and J 4 bases, with 10 bases left between them. The CDR3 here is CASSSRGLYGYTF. Here the CDR3 DNA reads TGTGCCAGCAGCTCTCGAGGCCTCTATGGCTACACCTTC.

CDR3 nucleotides: TGTGCCAGCAGCTTAGTCGGAGAGCAGGCTTTCTTT. Encoded protein: CASSLVGEQAFF. The chain recombines TRBV7-9 with TRBJ1-1; D unresolved. This CDR3 spans 12 amino acids. In germline, CDR1 is SEHNR, CDR2 FQNEAQ (reference sequence). V dropped 1 base and J dropped 11 bases, with 11 bases sitting between them.

This chain connects TRBV3-1 (or the pseudogene TRBV3-2) to TRBJ1-1; 10 bases are a match to TRBD1. CDR3 length: 17 amino acids. Germline CDR1 is LGHDT and CDR2 is YNNKEL (reference sequence). V shed 2 bases, J shed 5 bases, and the junction held 11 bases outside the gene matches. CDR3 loop: CASSQRPGQGFGTEAFF. In nucleotides, the CDR3 is TGTGCCAGCAGCCAACGCCCGGGACAGGGGTTCGGAACTGAAGCTTTCTTT.

The V and J genes are TRBV19 and TRBJ2-5; D might be TRBD2 (5 bases). The CDR3 spans 14 residues. V lost 3 bases to trimming and J lost 4 bases, with 12 bases between them. CDR1 and CDR2 from the germline V gene are LNHDA and SQIVND (reference sequence). The CDR3 protein is CASSIIATPETQYF. For the CDR3, the DNA is TGTGCCAGTAGTATCATAGCGACTCCAGAGACCCAGTACTTC.

The chain employs TRBV4-1 and TRBJ1-2, with 7 bases fitting TRBD1. Germline CDR1 is MGHRA and CDR2 is YSYEKL. V was clipped by 4 bases and J by 8 bases; unmatched bases: 7. This CDR3 has 13 residues. The CDR3 loop reads CASSLLVGGGYTF. The DNA of the CDR3 is TGCGCCAGCAGCCTGCTTGTAGGGGGCGGCTACACCTTC.

The chain recombines TRBV4-1 with TRBJ2-3; 8 positions agree with TRBD2. With V trimmed by 0 bases and J by 6 bases, 5 bases remained unmatched. The CDR3 is made up of 15 amino acids. Germline CDR1 reads MGHRA; CDR2 reads YSYEKL. The CDR3 coding sequence is TGCGCCAGCAGCCAAGATGGGCGGGGGGCGGATACGCAGTATTTT. Protein product: CASSQDGRGADTQYF.

This chain connects TRBV2 to TRBJ1-5; no clear D. The germline V gene encodes CDR1 SNHLY and CDR2 FYNNEI. The V and J ends lost 4 bases and 1 base respectively, with 5 bases between them. This CDR3 has 13 amino acids. Written as DNA, the CDR3 is TGTGCCAGCAGTGGCGTGAGCAATCAGCCCCAGCATTTT. Amino acids: CASSGVSNQPQHF.

The rearrangement links TRBV4-2 to TRBJ1-5, with no clear D. This CDR3 is built from 15 residues. The V end lost 3 bases, the J end lost 2 bases, and 11 bases lay between the germline ends. Looked up from germline, CDR1 is LGHNA and CDR2 is YNFKEQ. The DNA for the CDR3 is TGTGCCAGCAGCCACCTCAAGGCGGGCAATCAGCCCCAGCATTTT. It translates to CASSHLKAGNQPQHF.

The CDR3 protein is CASSPWTGENTEAFF. Here the CDR3 DNA reads TGCGCCAGCAGCCCTTGGACAGGGGAGAACACTGAAGCTTTCTTT. The chain combines TRBV5-1 with TRBJ1-1; 9 bases agree with TRBD1. Trimming at V came to 4 bases and at J to 1 base, leaving 5 bases not matched to a gene. The CDR3 has 15 amino acids. Germline assignment: CDR1 SGHRS and CDR2 YFSETQ.

The chain links TRBV4-3 to TRBJ1-6; D is undetermined. Trimming cost V 0 bases and J 6 bases, with 6 bases left between them. The CDR3 has 14 residues. CDR1 is LGHNA, CDR2 YSLEER, per germline. The CDR3 nucleotides are TGCGCCAGCAGCCAAGATCTGAGTAATTCACCCCTCCACTTT. Translated: CASSQDLSNSPLHF.

V and J are TRBV10-3 and TRBJ1-1; perhaps TRBD1 as D (6 bases). Per the germline V gene, CDR1 is ENHRY and CDR2 is SYGVKD. Trimming pared 8 bases from V and 1 base from J, leaving 11 bases between. The CDR3 extends over 13 amino acids. The CDR3 here is CAISGTPNTEAFF. CDR3 DNA: TGTGCCATCTCCGGGACACCGAACACTGAAGCTTTCTTT.

The chain has TRBV3-1 (or the pseudogene TRBV3-2) and TRBJ1-1, with 7 bases aligning to TRBD1. Germline V lookup: CDR1 LGHDT, CDR2 YNNKEL (reference sequence). The CDR3 loop spans 15 amino acids. With V trimmed by 2 bases and J by 1 base, 4 bases remained unmatched. As DNA, the CDR3 is TGTGCCAGCAGCCAACTGGACAGGCCGAACACTGAAGCTTTCTTT. It is translated as CASSQLDRPNTEAFF.

This clone was observed once. The chain employs TRBV5-5 and TRBJ1-4; 7 bases are shared with TRBD1. The CDR3 length is 13 residues. CDR1 and CDR2 (germline): SGHKS, YYEKEE (reference sequence). The J segment lost 11 bases and the V segment lost 4 bases, leaving 8 bases of the junction unmatched. For the CDR3, the DNA is TGTGCCAGCAGCCCCCGGACAGGAGACAAACTGTTTTTT. It specifies CASSPRTGDKLFF.

The CDR3 DNA reads TGCGCCAGCAGTCCAGGGGACGAGCAGTACTTC. Protein sequence: CASSPGDEQYF. The chain has TRBV5-1 and TRBJ2-7, with a weak D call TRBD1 (6 bases). Trimming left V 5 bases short and J 5 bases short, with 8 bases between. The length of the CDR3 is 11 residues. Germline CDR1 is SGHRS and CDR2 is YFSETQ.

This clone came up once. The genes are TRBV18 and TRBJ1-1; D not resolved. The germline V gene encodes CDR1 KGHSH and CDR2 LQKENI. The CDR3 extends over 17 amino acids. The ends were cut back, 4 bases at V and 0 bases at J, with 18 bases in the middle. The CDR3 here is CASSLWGGLGVNTEAFF. The CDR3 region has the DNA TGTGCCAGCTCACTCTGGGGAGGTCTCGGAGTGAACACTGAAGCTTTCTTT. Supplemented by reference TRBV18 and TRBJ1-1, the full variable domain reads NAGVMQNPRHLVRRRGQEARLRCSPMKGHSHVYWYRQLPEEGLKFMVYLQKENIIDESGMPKERFSAEFPKEGPSILRIQQVVRGDSAAYFCASSLWGGLGVNTEAFFGQGTRLTVV.

V gene TRBV10-3 combines with J gene TRBJ2-2, with 11 bases matching TRBD2. Trimming cost V 3 bases and J 7 bases; bases outside gene matches: 7. The germline V gene encodes CDR1 ENHRY and CDR2 SYGVKD. The CDR3 has 16 residues. The CDR3 loop is CAISDRVSGGGGELFF. As DNA, the CDR3 is TGTGCCATCAGTGACCGCGTTAGCGGGGGGGGCGGGGAGCTGTTTTTT.

In this sample, this clone turned up once. The chain links TRBV3-1 (or the pseudogene TRBV3-2) to TRBJ2-5, with 9 bases that match TRBD1. The V gene end was trimmed by 4 bases and the J gene end by 7 bases; junction bases not matched to a gene: 7. Per the germline V gene, CDR1 is LGHDT and CDR2 is YNNKEL (reference sequence). This CDR3 has 14 amino acids. CDR3 sequence reads: CASSLAGTGRTQYF. The CDR3 nucleotides read TGTGCCAGCAGCCTGGCCGGGACAGGGAGGACCCAGTACTTC.

On this clone: This sample includes further DNA sequences coding for the same CDR3. CDR3 nucleotides: TGTGCCAGCAGCCCCCGACAGGGCAATTCACCCCTCCACTTT. This codes for CASSPRQGNSPLHF. This rearrangement joins TRBV9 to TRBJ1-6; the match to TRBD1 covers 7 bases. Germline V lookup: CDR1 SGDLS, CDR2 YYNGEE. This CDR3 has 14 residues. V lost 4 bases and J lost 7; bases outside the gene matches: 5.

This chain joins TRBV7-9 and TRBJ1-4; 10 bases fit TRBD1. With 3 bases clipped from V and 7 bases from J, the junction kept 5 bases outside the gene matches. In germline, CDR1 is SEHNR, CDR2 FQNEAQ (reference sequence). This CDR3 comprises 15 residues. The CDR3 coding sequence is TGTGCCAGCAGCTTTGTTGGACAGGGGGGTGAAAAACTGTTTTTT. Amino acid sequence: CASSFVGQGGEKLFF.

The V gene is TRBV9, the J gene TRBJ2-2; maybe TRBD2 (6 bases). The germline V and J ends were trimmed by 1 base and 6 bases, with 22 bases remaining between them. Per the germline V gene, CDR1 is SGDLS and CDR2 is YYNGEE. The length of the CDR3 is 18 residues. The chain's CDR3 is CASSVSLVGAGRSGELFF. CDR3 nucleotide sequence: TGTGCCAGCAGCGTATCCCTCGTTGGCGCAGGGAGGTCCGGGGAGCTGTTTTTT. The entire variable domain, with the rest obtained from reference TRBV9 and TRBJ2-2, is as follows: DSGVTQTPKHLITATGQRVTLRCSPRSGDLSVYWYQQSLDQGLQFLIQYYNGEERAKGNILERFSAQQFPDLHSELNLSSLELGDSALYFCASSVSLVGAGRSGELFFGEGSRLTVL.

The chain has TRBV2 and TRBJ2-1; D call uncertain. The V and J ends lost 6 bases and 0 bases respectively, with 12 bases between them. This CDR3 is built from 15 residues. Germline V gene sequence: CDR1 SNHLY, CDR2 FYNNEI. The CDR3, as DNA: TGTGCCAGCAGAAGAGATAAGAGCTCCTACAATGAGCAGTTCTTC. Its protein product is CASRRDKSSYNEQFF.

About this clone: One end of the junction does not line up with germline, which may come from a read error. The CDR3 here is CASSLGGAFRETQYF. CDR3 coding DNA: TGCGCCAGCAGTTTGGGGGGCGCCTTCCGGGAGACCCAGTACTTC. V gene TRBV5-1 combines with J gene TRBJ2-5; either TRBD1 or TRBD2 may supply D (6 bases each). The CDR3 covers 15 residues. Germline CDR1 is SGHRS and CDR2 is YFSETQ.

This clone was counted a few times. V is TRBV3-1 (or the pseudogene TRBV3-2) and J is TRBJ1-2; D is uncertain. Per germline, CDR1 LGHDT and CDR2 YNNKEL (reference sequence). The CDR3 has 13 residues. Trimming cost V 10 bases and J 4 bases, with 16 bases left between them. Written as DNA, the CDR3 is TGTGCCACCTCCCTGGGTGAGGTCTATGGCTACACCTTC. Amino acids: CATSLGEVYGYTF.